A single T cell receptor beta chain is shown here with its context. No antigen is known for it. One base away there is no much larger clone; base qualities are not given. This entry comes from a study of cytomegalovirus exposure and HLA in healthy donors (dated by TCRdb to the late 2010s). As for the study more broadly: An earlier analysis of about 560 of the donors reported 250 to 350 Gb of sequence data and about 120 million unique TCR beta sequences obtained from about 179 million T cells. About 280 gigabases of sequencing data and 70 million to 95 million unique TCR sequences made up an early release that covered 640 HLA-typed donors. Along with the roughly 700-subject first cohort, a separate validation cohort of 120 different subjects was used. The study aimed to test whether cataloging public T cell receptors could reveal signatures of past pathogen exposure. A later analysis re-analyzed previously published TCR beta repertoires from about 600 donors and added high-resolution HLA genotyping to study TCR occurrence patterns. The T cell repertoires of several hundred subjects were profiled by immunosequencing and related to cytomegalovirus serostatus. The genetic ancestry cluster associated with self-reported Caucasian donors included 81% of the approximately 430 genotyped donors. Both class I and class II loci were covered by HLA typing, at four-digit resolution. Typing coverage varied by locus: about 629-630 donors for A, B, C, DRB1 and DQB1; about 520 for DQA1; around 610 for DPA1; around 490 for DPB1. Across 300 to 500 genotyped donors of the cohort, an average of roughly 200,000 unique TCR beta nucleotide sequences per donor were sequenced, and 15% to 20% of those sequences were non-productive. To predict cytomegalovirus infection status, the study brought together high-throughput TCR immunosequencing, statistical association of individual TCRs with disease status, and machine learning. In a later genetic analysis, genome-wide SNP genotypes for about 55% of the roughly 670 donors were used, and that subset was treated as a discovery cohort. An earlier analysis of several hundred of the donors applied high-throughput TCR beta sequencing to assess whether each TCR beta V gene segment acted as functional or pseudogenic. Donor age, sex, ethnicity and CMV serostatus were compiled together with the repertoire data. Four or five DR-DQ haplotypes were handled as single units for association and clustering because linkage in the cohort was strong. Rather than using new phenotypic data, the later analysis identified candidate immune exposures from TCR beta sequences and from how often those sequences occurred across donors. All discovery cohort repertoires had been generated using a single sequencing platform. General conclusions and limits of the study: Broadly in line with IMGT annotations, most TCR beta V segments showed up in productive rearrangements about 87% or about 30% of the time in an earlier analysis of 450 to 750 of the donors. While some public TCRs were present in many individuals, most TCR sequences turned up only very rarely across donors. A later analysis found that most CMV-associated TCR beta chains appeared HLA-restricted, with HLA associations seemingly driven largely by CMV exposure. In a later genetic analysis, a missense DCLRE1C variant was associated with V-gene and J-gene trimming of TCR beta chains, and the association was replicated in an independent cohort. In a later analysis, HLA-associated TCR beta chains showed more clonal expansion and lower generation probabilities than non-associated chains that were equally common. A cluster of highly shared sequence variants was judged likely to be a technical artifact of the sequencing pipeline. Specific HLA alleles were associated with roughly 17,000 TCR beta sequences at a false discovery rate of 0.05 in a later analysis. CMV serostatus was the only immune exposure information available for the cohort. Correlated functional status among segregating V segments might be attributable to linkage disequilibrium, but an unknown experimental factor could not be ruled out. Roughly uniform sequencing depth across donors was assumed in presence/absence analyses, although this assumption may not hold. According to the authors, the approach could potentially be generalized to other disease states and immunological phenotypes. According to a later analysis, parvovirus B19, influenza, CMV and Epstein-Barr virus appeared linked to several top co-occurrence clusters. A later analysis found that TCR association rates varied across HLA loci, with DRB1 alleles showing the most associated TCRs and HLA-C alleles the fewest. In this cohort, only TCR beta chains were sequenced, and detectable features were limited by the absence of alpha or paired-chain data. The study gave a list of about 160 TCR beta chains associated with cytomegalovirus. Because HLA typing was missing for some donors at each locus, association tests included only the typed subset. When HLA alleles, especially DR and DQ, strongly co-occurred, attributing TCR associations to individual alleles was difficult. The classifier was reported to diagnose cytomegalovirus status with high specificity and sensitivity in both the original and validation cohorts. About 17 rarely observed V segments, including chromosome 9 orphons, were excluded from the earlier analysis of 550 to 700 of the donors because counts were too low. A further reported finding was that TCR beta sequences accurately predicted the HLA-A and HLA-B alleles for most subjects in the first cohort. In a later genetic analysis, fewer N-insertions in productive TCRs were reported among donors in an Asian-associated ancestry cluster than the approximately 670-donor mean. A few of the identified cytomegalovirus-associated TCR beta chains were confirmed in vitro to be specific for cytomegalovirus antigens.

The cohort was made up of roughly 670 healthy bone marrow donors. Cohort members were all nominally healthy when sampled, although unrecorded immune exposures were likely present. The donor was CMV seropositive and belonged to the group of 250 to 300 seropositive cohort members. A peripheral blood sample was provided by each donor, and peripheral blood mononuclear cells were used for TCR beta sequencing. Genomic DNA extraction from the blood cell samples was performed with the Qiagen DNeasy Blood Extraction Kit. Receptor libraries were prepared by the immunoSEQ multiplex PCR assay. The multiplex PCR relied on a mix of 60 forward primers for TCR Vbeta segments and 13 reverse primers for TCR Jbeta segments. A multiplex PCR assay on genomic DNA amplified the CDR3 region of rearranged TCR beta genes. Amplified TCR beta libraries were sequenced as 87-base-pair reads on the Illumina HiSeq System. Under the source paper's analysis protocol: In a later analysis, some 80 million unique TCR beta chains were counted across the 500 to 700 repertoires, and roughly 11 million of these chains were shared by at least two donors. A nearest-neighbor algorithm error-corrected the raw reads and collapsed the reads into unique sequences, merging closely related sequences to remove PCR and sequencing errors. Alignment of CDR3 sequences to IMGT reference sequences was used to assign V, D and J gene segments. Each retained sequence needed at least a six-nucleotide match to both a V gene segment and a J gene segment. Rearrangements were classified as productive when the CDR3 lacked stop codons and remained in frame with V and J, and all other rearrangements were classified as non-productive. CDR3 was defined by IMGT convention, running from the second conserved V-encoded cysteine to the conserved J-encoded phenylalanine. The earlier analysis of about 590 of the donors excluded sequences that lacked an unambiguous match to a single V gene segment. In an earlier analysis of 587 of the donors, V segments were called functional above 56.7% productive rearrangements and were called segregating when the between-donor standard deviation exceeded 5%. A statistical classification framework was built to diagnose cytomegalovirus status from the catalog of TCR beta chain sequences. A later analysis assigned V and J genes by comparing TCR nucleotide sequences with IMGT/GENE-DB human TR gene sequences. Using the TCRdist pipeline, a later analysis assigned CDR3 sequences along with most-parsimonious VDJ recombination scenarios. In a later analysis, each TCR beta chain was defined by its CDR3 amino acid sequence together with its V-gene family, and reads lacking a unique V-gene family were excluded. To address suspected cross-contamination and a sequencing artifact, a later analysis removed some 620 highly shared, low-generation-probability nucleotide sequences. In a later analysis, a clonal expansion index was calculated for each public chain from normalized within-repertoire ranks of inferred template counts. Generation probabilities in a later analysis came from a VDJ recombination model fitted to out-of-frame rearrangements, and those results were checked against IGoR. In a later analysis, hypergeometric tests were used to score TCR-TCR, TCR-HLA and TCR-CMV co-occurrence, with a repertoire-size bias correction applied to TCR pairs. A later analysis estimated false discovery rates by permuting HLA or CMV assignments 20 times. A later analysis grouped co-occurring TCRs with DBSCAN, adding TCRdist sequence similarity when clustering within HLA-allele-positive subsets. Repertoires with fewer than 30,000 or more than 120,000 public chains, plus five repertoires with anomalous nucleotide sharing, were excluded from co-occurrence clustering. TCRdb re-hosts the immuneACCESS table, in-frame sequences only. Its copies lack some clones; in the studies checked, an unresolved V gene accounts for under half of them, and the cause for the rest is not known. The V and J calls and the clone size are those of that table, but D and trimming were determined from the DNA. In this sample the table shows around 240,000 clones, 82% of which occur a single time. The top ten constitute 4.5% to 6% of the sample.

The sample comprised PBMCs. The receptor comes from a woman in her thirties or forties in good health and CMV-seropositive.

The CDR3 reads CASSSGTAITGTGNTIYF. The sequenced DNA: TGTGCCAGCAGCTCGGGGACAGCGATAACGGGGACTGGAAACACCATATATTTT. The chain links TRBV5-4 with TRBJ1-3; 7 nucleotides in the junction match TRBD1. Clipping removes 3 bases from V and 2 bases from J, with 14 as the unmatched junction base count. Taken from the germline V gene (reference sequence), the CDR1 and CDR2 loops are SGHNT and YYREEE. The CDR3 spans 18 residues, from the cysteine through the phenylalanine. CDR3 DNA is the only sequence kept; it has 54 bases, read in frame from the first base.